One sample yielded the 5 T cell receptor beta chains listed below, sequenced in a study of read filtering for tumor transcriptome and immune sequencing. This library used around 0.4 ug RNA and molecular barcoded adaptors spanning alpha/delta and beta/gamma chains. Each CDR3 protein gets one entry after TCRdb re-called the reads with MiXCR. Of 45,000 to 55,000 distinct CDR3 sequences listed, approximately 19% are singletons. The sequencing input was a population of CD138-negative cells sorted from bone marrow. These receptors came from a donor older than 35 with multiple myeloma.

Ten or more counts support this clonotype. The chain carries TRBV7-2 and TRBJ2-1, with D tentatively TRBD1 (6 bases). The germline V gene has CDR1 SGHTA and CDR2 FQGNSA. The CDR3 length is 14 residues. V was pared by 5 bases and J by 4 bases, with 12 bases between. CDR3 in amino acids: CASSHGTLYNEQFF. In DNA form, the CDR3 reads TGTGCCAGCAGCCACGGGACACTTTACAATGAGCAGTTCTTC.

This clonotype occurred many times. The rearrangement uses TRBV19 and TRBJ2-1, with D tentatively TRBD1 or TRBD2 (5 bases each). Germline CDR1 is LNHDA and CDR2 is SQIVND (reference sequence). There are 13 residues in the CDR3. V lost 9 bases and J 9 bases, leaving 18 bases between the germline ends. Here the CDR3 reads CASNDGTPSEQFF. In DNA form, the CDR3 reads TGTGCCAGCAACGACGGGACCCCGAGTGAGCAGTTCTTC.

In its sample, this clonotype was seen many times. The V and J genes are TRBV7-3 and TRBJ2-5; 7 positions agree with TRBD1. J was trimmed by 0 bases and V by 5 bases; bases with no gene match: 6. CDR1 and CDR2 (germline): SGHTA, FQGTGA. CDR3 size: 15 residues. As DNA, the CDR3 is TGTGCCAGCAGCGAATCGGGACAGTACCAAGAGACCCAGTACTTC. Translating it yields CASSESGQYQETQYF.

This clonotype occurred a few times. The genes are TRBV30 and TRBJ2-5, with 9 bases aligning to TRBD1. The ends lost 5 bases at V and 5 bases at J; junction bases unmatched: 6. The CDR3 has 13 residues. CDR1 and CDR2 (germline): GTSNPN, SVGIG (reference sequence). The CDR3 is CAWQTGGPETQYF. The CDR3 DNA is TGTGCCTGGCAAACAGGGGGCCCGGAGACCCAGTACTTC. The variable domain in full, with the rest retrieved from reference TRBV30 and TRBJ2-5, is SQTIHQWPATLVQPVGSPLSLECTVEGTSNPNLYWYRQAAGRGLQLLFYSVGIGQISSEVPQNLSASRPQDRQFILSSKKLLLSDSGFYLCAWQTGGPETQYFGPGTRLLVL.

The chain has TRBV5-1 and TRBJ2-5; 9 bases are shared with TRBD1. The V and J ends lost 2 bases and 5 bases, in that order; junction bases with no gene match: 7. This CDR3 is built from 15 residues. Germline CDR1 is SGHRS and CDR2 is YFSETQ. The CDR3 protein is CASSFPGQGMETQYF. The CDR3 DNA sequence: TGCGCCAGCAGCTTCCCGGGACAGGGTATGGAGACCCAGTACTTC.